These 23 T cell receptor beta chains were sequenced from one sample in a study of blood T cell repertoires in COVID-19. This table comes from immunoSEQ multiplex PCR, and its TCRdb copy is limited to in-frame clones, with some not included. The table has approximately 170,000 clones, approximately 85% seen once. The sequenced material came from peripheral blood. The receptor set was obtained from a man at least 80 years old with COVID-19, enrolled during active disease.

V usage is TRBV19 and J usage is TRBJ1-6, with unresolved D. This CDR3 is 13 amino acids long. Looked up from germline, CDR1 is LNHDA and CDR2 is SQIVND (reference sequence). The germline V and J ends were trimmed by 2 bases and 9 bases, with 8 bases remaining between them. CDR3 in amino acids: CASSISDFSPLHF. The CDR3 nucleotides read TGTGCCAGTAGTATAAGTGACTTTTCACCCCTCCACTTT.

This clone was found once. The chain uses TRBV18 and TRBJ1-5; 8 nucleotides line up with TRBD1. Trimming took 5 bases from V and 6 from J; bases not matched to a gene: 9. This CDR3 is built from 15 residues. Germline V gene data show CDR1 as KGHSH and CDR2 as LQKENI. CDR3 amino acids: CASSELQGGGQPQHF. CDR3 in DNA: TGTGCCAGCTCAGAACTACAGGGGGGGGGTCAGCCCCAGCATTTT.

The CDR3 is CASSLEVLTGGNTEAFF. The DNA of the CDR3 is TGTGCCAGCAGCTTAGAGGTTTTGACAGGAGGGAACACTGAAGCTTTCTTT. This chain joins TRBV13 and TRBJ1-1, with D possibly being TRBD1 (6 bases). The CDR3 sequence is 17 residues long. CDR1 is PRHDT, CDR2 FYEKMQ, per germline (reference sequence). Trimming took 1 base from V and 1 from J, leaving 16 bases between them.

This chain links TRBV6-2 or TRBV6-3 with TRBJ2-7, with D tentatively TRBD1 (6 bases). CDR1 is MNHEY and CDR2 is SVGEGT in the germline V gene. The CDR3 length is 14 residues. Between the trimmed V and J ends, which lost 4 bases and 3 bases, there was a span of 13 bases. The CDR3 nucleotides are TGTGCCAGCAGTTTTGGGACAAGAGACTACGAGCAGTACTTC. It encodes CASSFGTRDYEQYF.

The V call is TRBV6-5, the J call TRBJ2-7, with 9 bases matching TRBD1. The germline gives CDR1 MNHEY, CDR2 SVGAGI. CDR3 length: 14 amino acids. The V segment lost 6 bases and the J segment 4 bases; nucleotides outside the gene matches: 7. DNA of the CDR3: TGTGCCAGCAGACCGGGACAGGGCCCTTACGAGCAGTACTTC. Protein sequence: CASRPGQGPYEQYF.

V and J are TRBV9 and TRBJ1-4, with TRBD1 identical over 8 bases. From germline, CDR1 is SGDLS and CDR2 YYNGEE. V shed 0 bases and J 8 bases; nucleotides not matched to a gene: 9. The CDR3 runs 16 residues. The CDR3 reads CASSVGRTGIGEKLFF. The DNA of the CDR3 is TGTGCCAGCAGCGTAGGGCGGACAGGGATAGGGGAAAAACTGTTTTTT.

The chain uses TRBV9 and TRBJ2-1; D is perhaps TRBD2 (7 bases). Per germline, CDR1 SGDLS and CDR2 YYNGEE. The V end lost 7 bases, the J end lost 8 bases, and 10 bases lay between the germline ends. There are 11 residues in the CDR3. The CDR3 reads CASAGADEQFF. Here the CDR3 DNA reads TGTGCCAGCGCGGGGGCCGATGAGCAGTTCTTC.

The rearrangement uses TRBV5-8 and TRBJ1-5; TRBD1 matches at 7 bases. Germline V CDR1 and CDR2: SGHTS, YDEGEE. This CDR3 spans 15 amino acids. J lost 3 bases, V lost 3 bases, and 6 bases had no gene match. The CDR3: CASSSGQVFNQPQHF. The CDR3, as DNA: TGTGCCAGCAGCTCCGGACAGGTATTCAATCAGCCCCAGCATTTT.

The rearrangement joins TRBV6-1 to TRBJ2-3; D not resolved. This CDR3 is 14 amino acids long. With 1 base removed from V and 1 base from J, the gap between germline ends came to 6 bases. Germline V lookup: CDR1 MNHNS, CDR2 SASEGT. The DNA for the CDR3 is TGTGCCAGCAGTGAAGGCAGGCGCACAGATACGCAGTATTTT. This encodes CASSEGRRTDTQYF.

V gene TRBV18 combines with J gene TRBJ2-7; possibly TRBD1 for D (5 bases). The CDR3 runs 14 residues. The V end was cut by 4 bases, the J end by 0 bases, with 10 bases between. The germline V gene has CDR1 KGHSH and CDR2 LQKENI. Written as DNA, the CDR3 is TGTGCCAGCTCACTCGACAGAAACTCCTACGAGCAGTACTTC. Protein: CASSLDRNSYEQYF.

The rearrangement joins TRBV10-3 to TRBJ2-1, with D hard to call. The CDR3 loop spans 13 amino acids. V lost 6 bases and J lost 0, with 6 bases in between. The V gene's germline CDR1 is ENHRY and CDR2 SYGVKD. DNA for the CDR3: TGTGCCATCAGCCTAAGCTCCTACAATGAGCAGTTCTTC. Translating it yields CAISLSSYNEQFF.

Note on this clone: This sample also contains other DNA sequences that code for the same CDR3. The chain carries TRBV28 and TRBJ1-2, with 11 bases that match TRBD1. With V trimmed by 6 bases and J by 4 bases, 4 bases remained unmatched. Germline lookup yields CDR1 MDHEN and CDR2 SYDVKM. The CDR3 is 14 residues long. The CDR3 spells CASSSGTGGYGYTF. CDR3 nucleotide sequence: TGTGCCAGCAGCTCCGGGACAGGGGGCTATGGCTACACCTTC.

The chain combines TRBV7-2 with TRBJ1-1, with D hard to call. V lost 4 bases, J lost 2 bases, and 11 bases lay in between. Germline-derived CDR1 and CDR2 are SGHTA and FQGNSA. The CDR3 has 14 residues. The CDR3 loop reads CASSSLLANTEAFF. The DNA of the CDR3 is TGTGCCAGCAGCTCCCTCTTGGCAAACACTGAAGCTTTCTTT.

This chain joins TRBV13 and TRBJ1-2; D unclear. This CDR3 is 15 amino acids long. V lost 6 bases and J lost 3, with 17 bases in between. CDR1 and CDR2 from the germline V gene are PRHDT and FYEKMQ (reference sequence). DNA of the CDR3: TGTGCCAGCAGTCTAGGGCCCGGGAGCTACTATGGCTACACCTTC. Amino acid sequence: CASSLGPGSYYGYTF.

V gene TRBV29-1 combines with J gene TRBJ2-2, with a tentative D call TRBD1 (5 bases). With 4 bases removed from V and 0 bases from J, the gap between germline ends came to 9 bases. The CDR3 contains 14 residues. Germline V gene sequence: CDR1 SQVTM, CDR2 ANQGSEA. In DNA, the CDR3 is TGCAGCGTTGCACAGGTTCCGAACACCGGGGAGCTGTTTTTT. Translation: CSVAQVPNTGELFF.

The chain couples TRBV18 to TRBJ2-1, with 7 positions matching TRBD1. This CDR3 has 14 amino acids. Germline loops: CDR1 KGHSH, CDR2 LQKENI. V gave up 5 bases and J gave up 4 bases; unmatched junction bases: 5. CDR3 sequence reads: CASSEQGSYNEQFF. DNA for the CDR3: TGTGCCAGCTCAGAACAGGGGTCTTACAATGAGCAGTTCTTC.

The DNA for the CDR3 is TGTGCCAGCTCATCGGGGGTAAATAACTATGGCTACACCTTC. It is translated as CASSSGVNNYGYTF. The V gene is TRBV18, the J gene TRBJ1-2; D possibly corresponds to TRBD1 (5 bases). Germline V lookup: CDR1 KGHSH, CDR2 LQKENI. V gave up 5 bases and J gave up 1 base, with 11 bases separating them. The CDR3 sequence is 14 residues long.

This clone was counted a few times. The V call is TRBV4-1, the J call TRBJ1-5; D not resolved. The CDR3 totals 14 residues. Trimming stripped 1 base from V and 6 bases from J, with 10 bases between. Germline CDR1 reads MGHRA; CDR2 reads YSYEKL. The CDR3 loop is CASSQGGSGQPQHF. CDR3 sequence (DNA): TGCGCCAGCAGCCAAGGAGGGAGCGGTCAGCCCCAGCATTTT.

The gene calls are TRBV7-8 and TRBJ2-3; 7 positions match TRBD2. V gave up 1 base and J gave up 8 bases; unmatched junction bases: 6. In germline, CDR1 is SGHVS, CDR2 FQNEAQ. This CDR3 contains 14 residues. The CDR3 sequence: CASSLGQGGSTQYF. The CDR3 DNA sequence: TGTGCCAGCAGCTTAGGCCAGGGAGGGAGTACGCAGTATTTT.

CDR3 region: CASSLRGSRATGSTDTQYF. As DNA, the CDR3 is TGTGCCAGCAGCTTAAGGGGGTCACGGGCCACGGGCAGCACAGATACGCAGTATTTT. The chain carries TRBV7-2 and TRBJ2-3; D is possibly TRBD1 (6 bases). The V end lost 2 bases, the J end lost 0 bases, and 21 bases lay between the germline ends. Germline-derived CDR1 and CDR2 are SGHTA and FQGNSA. The CDR3 covers 19 residues.

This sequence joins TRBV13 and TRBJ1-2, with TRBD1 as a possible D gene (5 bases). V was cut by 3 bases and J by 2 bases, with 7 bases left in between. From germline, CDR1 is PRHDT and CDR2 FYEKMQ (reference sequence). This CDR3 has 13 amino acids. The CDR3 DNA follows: TGTGCCAGCAGCTTCCGGGGGAACTATGGCTACACCTTC. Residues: CASSFRGNYGYTF.

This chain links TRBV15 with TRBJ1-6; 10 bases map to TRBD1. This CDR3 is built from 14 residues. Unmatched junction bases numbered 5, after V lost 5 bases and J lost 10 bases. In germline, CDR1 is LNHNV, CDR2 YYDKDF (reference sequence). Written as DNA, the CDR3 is TGTGCCACCAGCGCTGGACAGGGGGACTCACCCCTCCACTTT. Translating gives CATSAGQGDSPLHF.

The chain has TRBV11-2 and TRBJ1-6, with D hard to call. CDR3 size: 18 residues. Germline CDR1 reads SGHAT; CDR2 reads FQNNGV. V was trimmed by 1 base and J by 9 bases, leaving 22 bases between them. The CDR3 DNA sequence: TGTGCCAGCAGCTTAGGCATTCCTAATCGTAAATCCATTTCACCCCTCCACTTT. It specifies CASSLGIPNRKSISPLHF.